This T cell receptor (beta chain) was sequenced for a study of blood T cell repertoires in COVID-19. About the study: The United States, Italy and Spain were the sources of the acute and convalescent COVID-19 samples.

In the original workflow: How many nucleated cells were present was estimated from reference gene primer amplification. The method was immunoSEQ multiplex PCR; TCRdb's version includes in-frame clones alone and lacks a portion of them. That table furnishes V, J and clone size, whereas the DNA furnished D and trimming. This table holds 200,000 to 250,000 clones, 86% found once. The clonotype was recovered from a woman between 45 and 60 years old who had recovered from COVID-19. Sequenced sample: PBMCs or T cells enriched from blood (not recorded which).

The CDR3 reads CASSPGWGTNEKLFF. CDR3 bases: TGTGCCAGCAGCCCAGGGTGGGGGACAAATGAAAAACTGTTTTTT. The chain joins TRBV7-2 to TRBJ1-4, with D tentatively TRBD1 (6 bases). Germline V gives CDR1 SGHTA, CDR2 FQGNSA. CDR3 size: 15 residues. Trimming cost V 5 bases and J 5 bases, with 15 bases left between them. The full variable domain, completed using reference TRBV7-2 and TRBJ1-4, is GAGVSQSPSNKVTEKGKDVELRCDPISGHTALYWYRQSLGQGLEFLIYFQGNSAPDKSGLPSDRFSAERTGGSVSTLTIQRTQQEDSAVYLCASSPGWGTNEKLFFGSGTQLSVL.